This T cell receptor beta chain was sequenced in a study of CD8+ T cells in alopecia areata. General study results and limits: Elevated clonality characterized lesional scalp relative to normal scalp, particularly in alopecia totalis/universalis.

Sequencing used cDNA as its template, made by extracting RNA and reverse transcribing it. Only in-frame clones appear in the TCRdb table, and some are missing; sequencing was by immunoSEQ multiplex PCR. Among 110,000 to 150,000 clones, roughly 60% were seen once, and the ten largest hold 35% to 40%. Concerning this clone: Its specificity is unknown.

Germline V lookup: CDR1 SGHRS, CDR2 YFSETQ. This CDR3 has 13 residues. Trimming removed 4 bases from V and 0 bases from J, with 8 bases in between. The rearrangement links TRBV5-1 to TRBJ2-7; D is uncertain. The TCR was taken from a human donor in good health. Specimen: CD8+ T cells sorted from blood. CDR3 loop: CASSPRISYEQYF. The CDR3 coding sequence is TGCGCCAGCAGCCCCCGGATCTCCTACGAGCAGTACTTC.